These 17 T cell receptor beta chains originate from one sample sequenced in a study of blood T cell repertoires in COVID-19 (dated by TCRdb to about 2020). Library method: the immunoSEQ multiplex PCR assay. TCRdb holds this immuneACCESS table with in-frame rearrangements only. Some clones are missing; in checked studies, unresolved V genes explain under half, and the rest has no known cause. The sample contains more than 250,000 clones, 80% to 90% of them found a single time. The leading ten clones occupy 5% to 7% of the sample. Material: peripheral blood. The receptors here all came from a young man who had recovered from COVID-19.

This sequence joins TRBV4-3 and TRBJ1-6; 7 nucleotides match TRBD1. CDR1 is LGHNA and CDR2 is YSLEER in the germline V gene. V lost 5 bases to trimming and J lost 0 bases; unmatched junction nucleotides: 4. CDR3 length: 16 residues. The CDR3 is CASSDRESSYNSPLHF. DNA of the CDR3: TGCGCCAGCAGCGACAGGGAGAGCTCCTATAATTCACCCCTCCACTTT.

This clone was detected only a few times. This sequence joins TRBV20-1 and TRBJ1-1; D is unclear. The CDR3 sequence is 11 residues long. V shed 0 bases and J shed 8 bases, with 7 bases lying between them. The germline V gene encodes CDR1 DFQATT and CDR2 SNEGSKA (reference sequence). The CDR3 loop reads CSARDTQEAFF. CDR3 coding DNA: TGCAGTGCTAGAGATACGCAGGAAGCTTTCTTT.

V usage is TRBV6-5 and J usage is TRBJ2-2; 7 bases are shared with TRBD1. J gave up 3 bases and V 4 bases, and 2 bases lay outside the gene matches. The CDR3 spans 14 residues. Per the germline V gene, CDR1 is MNHEY and CDR2 is SVGAGI. CDR3 residues: CASSWTGDTGELFF. The CDR3 nucleotides are TGTGCCAGCAGTTGGACAGGAGACACCGGGGAGCTGTTTTTT.

The chain has TRBV19 and TRBJ1-3, with 9 nucleotides matching TRBD1. Germline trimming cut 9 bases from V and 2 bases from J; bases unmatched to any gene: 11. From germline, CDR1 is LNHDA and CDR2 SQIVND (reference sequence). This CDR3 region has 16 residues. CDR3 DNA sequence: TGTGCCAGCGACACAGGGGGCGGATGGACTGGAAACACCATATATTTT. Protein sequence: CASDTGGGWTGNTIYF. Full variable domain (rest looked up from reference TRBV19 and TRBJ1-3): DGGITQSPKYLFRKEGQNVTLSCEQNLNHDAMYWYRQDPGQGLRLIYYSQIVNDFQKGDIAEGYSVSREKKESFPLTVTSAQKNPTAFYLCASDTGGGWTGNTIYFGEGSWLTVV.

The rearrangement uses TRBV9 and TRBJ2-2, with TRBD1 matching over 8 bases. The ends lost 6 bases at V and 0 bases at J; junction bases unmatched: 7. The V gene's germline CDR1 is SGDLS and CDR2 YYNGEE. The CDR3 extends over 16 amino acids. CDR3 in DNA: TGTGCCAGCACCCCAACAGGGGGACCGAACACCGGGGAGCTGTTTTTT. Residues: CASTPTGGPNTGELFF.

CDR3 residues: CASSEGGNQPQHF. Here the CDR3 DNA reads TGTGCCAGCAGCGAGGGGGGGAATCAGCCCCAGCATTTT. The rearrangement links TRBV11-2 to TRBJ1-5, with D possibly TRBD1 on 6 matching bases. Germline V gene sequence: CDR1 SGHAT, CDR2 FQNNGV. This CDR3 comprises 13 residues. Trimming stripped 5 bases from V and 4 bases from J, with 9 bases between.

This clone has only one observation. The chain recombines TRBV28 with TRBJ1-5; unclear D gene. The CDR3 is 12 residues long. Germline-derived CDR1 and CDR2 are MDHEN and SYDVKM. The ends were cut back, 4 bases at V and 7 bases at J, with 8 bases in the middle. The CDR3 DNA reads TGTGCCAGCAGTTCCCCGGGACAGCCCCAGCATTTT. The encoded protein is CASSSPGQPQHF. The variable domain in full, completed from reference TRBV28 and TRBJ1-5, reads DVKVTQSSRYLVKRTGEKVFLECVQDMDHENMFWYRQDPGLGLRLIYFSYDVKMKEKGDIPEGYSVSREKKERFSLILESASTNQTSMYLCASSSPGQPQHFGDGTRLSIL.

The chain combines TRBV6-5 with TRBJ1-5, with 9 bases lining up with TRBD1. This CDR3 spans 13 amino acids. The V gene end was trimmed by 6 bases and the J gene end by 9 bases; junction bases not matched to a gene: 6. Germline V gene lookup returns CDR1 MNHEY and CDR2 SVGAGI. The CDR3 protein is CASRGQGSGPQHF. In DNA form, the CDR3 reads TGTGCCAGCAGGGGACAGGGAAGCGGGCCCCAGCATTTT.

V gene TRBV5-1 combines with J gene TRBJ2-7, with 9 nucleotides matching TRBD2. CDR3 size: 17 residues. The germline CDR1 and CDR2 sequences are SGHRS and YFSETQ. J lost 3 bases, V lost 0 bases, and 10 bases had no gene match. As DNA, the CDR3 is TGCGCCAGCAGCTTGGCGGCCCTTAGCGGGGGCCGCTACGAGCAGTACTTC. Its protein product is CASSLAALSGGRYEQYF.

This sequence joins TRBV5-4 and TRBJ2-5; a weak D match, TRBD1 (5 bases). The length of the CDR3 is 15 residues. V dropped 2 bases and J dropped 1 base, with 12 bases sitting between them. Germline CDR1 and CDR2: SGHNT and YYREEE (reference sequence). CDR3 amino acids: CASSFPGSPQETQYF. In DNA form, the CDR3 reads TGTGCCAGCAGCTTCCCAGGGTCCCCCCAAGAGACCCAGTACTTC.

V gene TRBV2 combines with J gene TRBJ1-2; the match to TRBD1 covers 8 bases. Per the germline V gene, CDR1 is SNHLY and CDR2 is FYNNEI. With 3 bases clipped from V and 4 bases from J, the junction kept 7 bases outside the gene matches. The CDR3 runs to 15 residues. As DNA, the CDR3 is TGTGCCAGCAGTGATGGACAGGGCCCACTCTATGGCTACACCTTC. Translated, it gives CASSDGQGPLYGYTF.

V gene TRBV18 combines with J gene TRBJ2-7, with 10 bases that match TRBD2. The CDR3 consists of 13 residues. Germline V gene sequence: CDR1 KGHSH, CDR2 LQKENI. With 8 bases clipped from V and 2 bases from J, the junction kept 3 bases outside the gene matches. The CDR3 region has the DNA TGTGCCAGCACAACTAGCGGGACCTACGAGCAGTACTTC. Amino acid sequence: CASTTSGTYEQYF.

The V gene is TRBV5-5, the J gene TRBJ2-7; D is possibly TRBD1 (5 bases). The CDR3 contains 15 residues. The V gene's germline CDR1 is SGHKS and CDR2 YYEKEE (reference sequence). Trimming left V 4 bases short and J 0 bases short, with 14 bases between. The CDR3: CASSPSDTLSYEQYF. Written as DNA, the CDR3 is TGTGCCAGCAGCCCCTCGGACACACTCTCCTACGAGCAGTACTTC.

The chain recombines TRBV4-3 with TRBJ1-2; D possibly corresponds to TRBD1 (5 bases). The ends were cut back, 0 bases at V and 3 bases at J, with 5 bases in the middle. Germline CDR1 reads LGHNA; CDR2 reads YSLEER. The CDR3 is 13 residues long. CDR3 nucleotides: TGCGCCAGCAGCCAAGACAGGGACTATGGCTACACCTTC. Protein product: CASSQDRDYGYTF.

This clone has just a few counts. The rearrangement uses TRBV14 and TRBJ2-2; 8 bases line up with TRBD1. Per germline, CDR1 SGHDN and CDR2 FVKESK. The CDR3 loop spans 16 amino acids. Trimming at V came to 4 bases and at J to 2 bases, leaving 6 bases not matched to a gene. The CDR3 DNA sequence: TGTGCCAGCAGCCTACGGACAGGGCTCAACACCGGGGAGCTGTTTTTT. Residues: CASSLRTGLNTGELFF.

The rearrangement joins TRBV18 to TRBJ2-1, with 8 bases lining up with TRBD2. Germline CDR1 is KGHSH and CDR2 is LQKENI. The length of the CDR3 is 17 residues. J gave up 1 base and V 2 bases, and 7 bases lay outside the gene matches. The CDR3 nucleotides are TGTGCCAGCTCACCAGCGTTAGCGGGATTGTCCTACAATGAGCAGTTCTTC. As protein: CASSPALAGLSYNEQFF.

The rearrangement joins TRBV12-3 or TRBV12-4 to TRBJ2-2; D remains unclear. Trimming left V 9 bases short and J 6 bases short, with 11 bases between. The CDR3 contains 12 residues. CDR3 DNA: TGTGCCAGTTGCCAGGATCCCGGGGAGCTGTTTTTT. Amino acids: CASCQDPGELFF.